These T cell receptor beta chains were read from a single sample in a study of shared clonotypes between healthy human individuals. Profiling relied on immunoSEQ multiplex PCR, and the TCRdb table lists in-frame clones only, not all of them. The sample lists 2 million to 2.5 million clones; 95% were seen once. The sequencing input was naive CD4+ T cells sorted from blood. These receptors were collected from a man aged 18 to 35 in good health. The CDR3 runs from the conserved cysteine through the conserved F or W. Fields, in order: V gene, CDR3 protein.

>TRBV10-1
CASSEPYTGELFF
>TRBV9
CASSVTGGGNEKLFF
>TRBV14
CASSQTGGRKRIEQYF
>TRBV6-1
CASSEYSGNEKLFF
>TRBV18
CASSPTPDSNQPQHF
>TRBV5-1
CASSPDLYEQYF
>TRBV2
CASNHHSSYNEQFF
>TRBV6-1
CASSENYNEQFF
>TRBV14
CASSQDWVAGGLDEQFF
>TRBV29-1
CSARERYSTDTQYF
>TRBV2
CASEQGGSADTQYF
>TRBV30
CAWSATGLFSGYTF
>TRBV30
CAWSVVGKTGELFF
>TRBV7-2
CASSPQRGWRSEQFF
>TRBV5-1
CASSLGFATDTQYF
>TRBV20-1
CSAFKEEKLFF
>TRBV18
CASSPPAAGNEQFF
>TRBV5-1
CASSLARLHDPEAFF
>TRBV28
CASSLSPDNTGELFF
>TRBV6-1
CASSEQRGGETQYF
>TRBV6-5
CASSTGTPFYEQYF
>TRBV27
CASSFQGRGNTDTQYF
>TRBV18
CASSTGTGSGNTIYF
>TRBV5-8
CASSFQLGNYGYTF
>TRBV5-1
CASSSQGLGSNQPQHF
>TRBV11-2
CASSLSGLAGRETQYF
>TRBV27
CASSPQGANYGYTF
>TRBV18
CASSLGTGSYEQYF
>TRBV4-1
CASSQAAGPVNQPQHF
>TRBV7-5
CARSLERGGANTGELFF
>TRBV6-1
CASSEAMRTEAFF
>TRBV27
CASRKDFGSYTEAFF
>TRBV10-1
CASSADREIGRSYEQYF
>TRBV7-2
CASSPRQGGSTEAFF
>TRBV5-1
CASSLTVDRAYEQFF
>TRBV10-3
CAITRDRANSPLHF
>TRBV5-1
CASSLTPDRGNTDTQYF
>TRBV2
CASRTTGGVNYGYTF
>TRBV18
CASSPKGIAEAFF
>TRBV6-5
CASSSTYEQYF
>TRBV7-2
CASSTYRGPNTEAFF
>TRBV6-6
CASSYLAGVYEQYF
>TRBV6-1
CASKEGVKSEQYF
>TRBV9
CASSPRALNEKLFF
>TRBV28
CAACPSGYGYTF
>TRBV6-5
CASSYSMGGLNYGYTF
>TRBV25-1
CASSESVRTGGYNEQFF
>TRBV5-1
CASSLPQTALGTDTQYF
>TRBV18
CASSPQGIVGEQYF
>TRBV6-5
CASSYRLAVSEQFF
>TRBV5-4
CASSLPGGAYEQYF
>TRBV5-1
CASSSGLAGGTDTQYF
>TRBV6-1
CASNRGDNTEAFF
>TRBV11-2
CASSPGTTYGYTF